The present TCR beta chain was sequenced within a study of T cells in Graves' hyperthyroidism and ophthalmopathy. Per germline, CDR1 MNHNS and CDR2 SASEGT. V shed 6 bases and J shed 3 bases, with 22 bases lying between them. This CDR3 region has 17 residues. At least ten counts were recorded for this clonotype. Amplification targeted TCR beta CDR3 regions from RNA transcripts. Researchers ran a first-round RT-PCR on the TCR CDR3 using the HTBI primer set. TCRdb fed the multiplex PCR reads into MiXCR, producing one record per CDR3 protein. The table includes about 360,000 distinct CDR3 sequences, about 13% detected once.

This chain links TRBV6-1 with TRBJ2-3; D perhaps matches TRBD2 (6 bases). What was sequenced was blood. The TCR was taken from a young woman with Graves' hyperthyroidism. The CDR3 spells CASSALLAGRGTDTQYF. CDR3 bases: TGTGCCAGCAGCGCCCTTCTTGCGGGGAGAGGAACAGATACGCAGTATTTT.